The clone carrying this T cell receptor beta chain was counted once. The data derive from a study of blood T cell repertoires in COVID-19. In the study overall: Acute-phase and convalescent COVID-19 samples originated in the United States, Italy and Spain. The cDNA or gDNA used as material had been derived from T cells, B-cell-depleted T cells, or PBMCs.

Per the original methods: Estimation of nucleated cell counts relied on the amplification of reference gene primers. The repertoire was sequenced with immunoSEQ multiplex PCR; TCRdb's copy has only in-frame clones and lacks some. V, J and clone size were drawn from that table, and D and trimming were deduced from the DNA. The sample consists of roughly 160,000 clones, 87% of them appearing once. Between the trimmed V and J ends, which lost 5 bases and 6 bases, there was a span of 14 bases. CDR1 is MGHDK and CDR2 is SYGVNS in the germline V gene. The length of the CDR3 is 14 residues. This TCR was recovered from a woman aged 60-75 years who had recovered from COVID-19. The J gene is TRBJ2-4, the V gene TRBV25-1; no clear D. Sequenced sample: peripheral blood. The CDR3 nucleotides are TGTGCCAGCAGTCCCGGAGAGTTTACAAACATTCAGTACTTC. This sequence encodes CASSPGEFTNIQYF.